These 13 T cell receptor beta chains came from one sample sequenced in a study of chemoradiotherapy in HPV16-positive cancers. The assay was immunoSEQ multiplex PCR, and TCRdb's table has in-frame clones only and misses some. Seen here are some 20,000 clones, just under 75% observed once, and the top ten hold 2.6%. This material was obtained from a patient who underwent chemoradiotherapy. These TCRs come from a human donor with HPV-associated anogenital cancer.

This sequence joins TRBV28 and TRBJ1-1; D is possibly TRBD1 (5 bases). CDR1 MDHEN and CDR2 SYDVKM come from the germline V gene. V gave up 10 bases and J gave up 7 bases, with 16 bases separating them. The CDR3 loop spans 12 amino acids. The CDR3 loop reads CAIRAGSIEAFF. As DNA, the CDR3 is TGTGCCATCCGGGCAGGGTCGATTGAAGCTTTCTTT.

The chain recombines TRBV2 with TRBJ1-2; D might be TRBD1 (5 bases). Germline CDR1 and CDR2: SNHLY and FYNNEI. The V gene lost 2 bases and the J gene lost 4 bases, with 11 bases spanning the gap. The CDR3 runs 14 residues. CDR3 residues: CASSESGDGYGYTF. Written as DNA, the CDR3 is TGTGCCAGCAGTGAAAGCGGGGACGGCTATGGCTACACCTTC.

This chain joins TRBV20-1 and TRBJ1-1; no reliable D call. With 0 bases removed from V and 4 bases from J, the gap between germline ends came to 3 bases. The CDR3 sequence is 11 residues long. Germline V gene sequence: CDR1 DFQATT, CDR2 SNEGSKA (reference sequence). The CDR3 protein is CSARESTEAFF. For the CDR3, the DNA is TGCAGTGCTAGAGAATCCACTGAAGCTTTCTTT.

The V call is TRBV15, the J call TRBJ2-1; 8 nucleotides align to TRBD2. CDR3 length equals 16 residues. V gave up 0 bases and J gave up 5 bases; unmatched junction bases: 6. Germline CDR1 LNHNV, CDR2 YYDKDF (reference sequence). CDR3 in DNA: TGTGCCACCAGCAGAGATCTACGGGGGGGAGACAATGAGCAGTTCTTC. Amino acids: CATSRDLRGGDNEQFF.

In this sample, this clone is large. J is TRBJ1-3 and V is TRBV9, with D possibly TRBD1 on 5 matching bases. The V gene's germline CDR1 is SGDLS and CDR2 YYNGEE. Trimming removed 0 bases at V and 8 bases at J, with 21 bases between. The CDR3 length is 17 residues. The CDR3 DNA sequence: TGTGCCAGCAGCGTAGCCCCCGCCAGGGAGATCGGTGACACCATATATTTT. Translation gives CASSVAPAREIGDTIYF.

This clone showed up just a few times. The J gene is TRBJ1-1, the V gene TRBV6-5; D is possibly TRBD1 (5 bases). Trimming cost V 2 bases and J 0 bases, with 7 bases left between them. Germline V gene data show CDR1 as MNHEY and CDR2 as SVGAGI. This CDR3 has 14 residues. CDR3 coding DNA: TGTGCCAGCAGTTACGGGGGGTTGAACACTGAAGCTTTCTTT. It specifies CASSYGGLNTEAFF.

The chain carries TRBV6-5 and TRBJ1-2; D gene unclear. CDR3 length equals 16 residues. The germline V gene has CDR1 MNHEY and CDR2 SVGAGI. V was pared by 3 bases and J by 0 bases, with 14 bases between. In DNA form, the CDR3 reads TGTGCCAGCAGTTATCAGGTAGTAGCTTCTAACTATGGCTACACCTTC. Translation: CASSYQVVASNYGYTF.

CDR3 amino acids: CATSRDRVGLGGYTF. CDR3 coding DNA: TGTGCCACCAGCAGAGATCGCGTGGGTCTTGGGGGCTACACCTTC. The V call is TRBV15, the J call TRBJ1-2; the D is unclear. CDR1 is LNHNV and CDR2 is YYDKDF in the germline V gene (reference sequence). Trimming removed 0 bases from V and 8 bases from J, with 16 bases in between. The CDR3 contains 15 residues.

The chain links TRBV10-3 to TRBJ2-5; no firm D call. In germline, CDR1 is ENHRY, CDR2 SYGVKD. V lost 0 bases and J lost 3, with 14 bases in between. The CDR3 is 16 residues long. CDR3 DNA: TGTGCCATCAGTGAGTCGAAAATGGACCTAAAAGAGACCCAGTACTTC. Amino acids: CAISESKMDLKETQYF.

As DNA, the CDR3 is TGTGCCAGTAGCGTCCCGGGACAGGGTACCGAGCAGTACTTC. Its translation: CASSVPGQGTEQYF. V and J are TRBV19 and TRBJ2-7, with 9 positions matching TRBD1. V gave up 6 bases and J gave up 6 bases; unmatched junction bases: 9. Germline V gene lookup returns CDR1 LNHDA and CDR2 SQIVND (reference sequence). The CDR3 extends over 14 amino acids.

The rearrangement uses TRBV27 and TRBJ2-5; TRBD2 is a possible D gene (5 bases). With 0 bases removed from V and 4 bases from J, the gap between germline ends came to 9 bases. CDR3 size: 14 residues. Germline V gene data show CDR1 as MNHEY and CDR2 as SMNVEV (reference sequence). Here the CDR3 reads CASSLSIRGETQYF. The CDR3 coding sequence is TGTGCCAGCAGTTTATCGATACGGGGAGAGACCCAGTACTTC.

This clone showed up just once. The chain employs TRBV5-1 and TRBJ2-6; no clear D gene. V was trimmed by 0 bases and J by 0 bases, leaving 16 bases between them. CDR3 length: 19 amino acids. Looked up from germline, CDR1 is SGHRS and CDR2 is YFSETQ. The CDR3 bases are TGCGCCAGCAGCTTGGTGGGTCTGACCCCTTCCTCTGGGGCCAACGTCCTGACTTTC. This sequence encodes CASSLVGLTPSSGANVLTF.

The chain is built from TRBV10-2 and TRBJ2-5, with D tentatively TRBD1 (6 bases). The germline CDR1 and CDR2 sequences are WSHSY and SAAADI. V shed 5 bases and J shed 4 bases, with 11 bases lying between them. The CDR3 spans 13 residues. CDR3 in amino acids: CASSQQGRETQYF. The CDR3 coding sequence is TGCGCCAGCAGTCAGCAGGGGAGAGAGACCCAGTACTTC.